Each of the 25 T cell receptor beta chains below was sequenced from the same sample in a study of CD8+CD57+ T cells in acquired aplastic anemia. Using genomic DNA as the template, TCR beta VDJ and CDR3 profiling was carried out. From the reads, TCRdb called clonotypes with MiXCR, one entry per CDR3 protein. This sample has about 41,000 distinct CDR3 sequences; approximately 63% occur once, and the top ten carry roughly 65%. All patients picked for sequencing had shown, by flow cytometry, an expansion of CD8+CD57+ cells. Sequenced input: sorted CD4+, CD8+, or CD8+CD57+ T cells (not recorded which) from PBMCs. These receptors were collected from a human donor with aplastic anemia.

V gene TRBV10-2 combines with J gene TRBJ2-7; D may be TRBD1 (6 bases). V was cut by 0 bases and J by 3 bases, with 6 bases left in between. Germline CDR1 and CDR2: WSHSY and SAAADI. The CDR3 is made up of 13 amino acids. CDR3 sequence reads: CASSESGGYEQYF. The CDR3 bases are TGCGCCAGCAGTGAGTCAGGGGGCTACGAGCAGTACTTC.

The rearrangement links TRBV7-9 to TRBJ1-2; no reliable D call. The CDR3 has 13 amino acids. CDR1 SEHNR and CDR2 FQNEAQ come from the germline V gene (reference sequence). V was trimmed by 1 base and J by 4 bases, leaving 7 bases between them. DNA for the CDR3: TGTGCCAGCAGCTTAGAACAGACCTATGGCTACACCTTC. Amino acids: CASSLEQTYGYTF.

This chain uses TRBV10-3 with TRBJ2-7; 7 bases line up with TRBD1. The germline V gene encodes CDR1 ENHRY and CDR2 SYGVKD. This CDR3 region has 16 residues. V was pared by 5 bases and J by 0 bases, with 10 bases of the junction left unmatched. The CDR3 DNA reads as TGTGCCATCAGTCGGCGAGGGGGCTCGAGCTCCTACGAGCAGTACTTC. This translates into CAISRRGGSSSYEQYF.

The rearrangement links TRBV10-3 to TRBJ1-1, with 9 bases lining up with TRBD1. Unmatched junction bases numbered 3, after V lost 6 bases and J lost 1 base. The CDR3 totals 14 residues. Per germline, CDR1 ENHRY and CDR2 SYGVKD. The CDR3 nucleotides read TGTGCCATCAGCGTACAGGGGGCGAACACTGAAGCTTTCTTT. Translation gives CAISVQGANTEAFF.

The chain recombines TRBV15 with TRBJ1-4; D not resolved. The V end lost 0 bases, the J end lost 7 bases, and 12 bases lay between the germline ends. Germline loops: CDR1 LNHNV, CDR2 YYDKDF (reference sequence). This CDR3 spans 15 amino acids. CDR3 sequence (DNA): TGTGCCACCAGCAGAGATCTTGGGCCGGGTGAAAAACTGTTTTTT. It yields the protein CATSRDLGPGEKLFF.

This clonotype has a single count. The V call is TRBV20-1, the J call TRBJ1-6; 7 bases align to TRBD1. The germline V gene has CDR1 DFQATT and CDR2 SNEGSKA (reference sequence). The CDR3 sequence is 13 residues long. With V trimmed by 5 bases and J by 8 bases, 6 bases remained unmatched. The CDR3 nucleotides read TGCAGTGCTCAGGACAGGTTGGATTCACCCCTCCACTTT. Translated, it gives CSAQDRLDSPLHF.

About this clonotype: A junction boundary mismatches the germline segment, possibly from a read error. The rearrangement links TRBV20-1 to TRBJ1-2; D remains unclear. The CDR3 covers 14 residues. Germline CDR1 DFQATT, CDR2 SNEGSKA (reference sequence). The CDR3 reads CASREPNGPYGYTF. The CDR3 coding sequence is TGTGCCAGCAGAGAACCGAATGGGCCCTATGGCTACACCTTC.

There are many counts of this clonotype. The DNA of the CDR3 is TGTGCCACCTCGGGACAGGGGGCGACTGAAGCTTTCTTT. Amino acid sequence: CATSGQGATEAFF. The V call is TRBV25-1, the J call TRBJ1-1; 12 bases match TRBD1. The length of the CDR3 is 13 residues. Germline CDR1 MGHDK, CDR2 SYGVNS. The ends lost 10 bases at V and 5 bases at J; junction bases unmatched: 5.

V gene TRBV11-2 combines with J gene TRBJ2-5, with 9 bases fitting TRBD1. With V trimmed by 2 bases and J by 4 bases, 11 bases remained unmatched. Germline assignment: CDR1 SGHAT and CDR2 FQNNGV. This CDR3 is built from 17 residues. CDR3 DNA sequence: TGTGCCAGCAGCTTATGGGACAGGGTATATCGGGGAGAGACCCAGTACTTC. Its protein product is CASSLWDRVYRGETQYF. Combining the CDR3 with reference TRBV11-2 and TRBJ2-5 gives the whole variable domain EAGVAQSPRYKIIEKRQSVAFWCNPISGHATLYWYQQILGQGPKLLIQFQNNGVVDDSQLPKDRFSAERLKGVDSTLKIQPAKLEDSAVYLCASSLWDRVYRGETQYFGPGTRLLVL.

This clonotype was counted ten times or more. The chain recombines TRBV9 with TRBJ2-7, with 8 nucleotides matching TRBD1. J was trimmed by 2 bases and V by 2 bases; bases with no gene match: 6. Germline CDR1 reads SGDLS; CDR2 reads YYNGEE. This CDR3 comprises 15 residues. CDR3 sequence reads: CASSVGTGPPYEQYF. CDR3 sequence (DNA): TGTGCCAGCAGCGTCGGGACAGGCCCCCCCTACGAGCAGTACTTC.

The J gene is TRBJ2-7, the V gene TRBV10-3; 7 bases are a match to TRBD2. The CDR3 is 12 amino acids. Trimming removed 10 bases from V and 0 bases from J; junction bases left unmatched: 3. Germline CDR1 ENHRY, CDR2 SYGVKD. The DNA for the CDR3 is TGTGCCAGCGGGGGTACCTCCTACGAGCAGTACTTC. Translation: CASGGTSYEQYF.

In regard to this clonotype: A much larger clone differs from this one at a single base, so this may be a read error. V usage is TRBV5-5 and J usage is TRBJ1-4, with 9 bases fitting TRBD1. V was pared by 2 bases and J by 7 bases, with 6 bases of the junction left unmatched. This CDR3 region has 15 residues. Germline V lookup: CDR1 SGHKS, CDR2 YYEKEE (reference sequence). The CDR3 loop reads CASSFRDRESEKLFF. The CDR3, as DNA: TGTGCCAGCAGCTTCCGGGACAGGGAGAGTGAAAAACTGTTTTTT. The variable domain in full, completed from reference TRBV5-5 and TRBJ1-4, reads DAGVTQSPTHLIKTRGQQVTLRCSPISGHKSVSWYQQVLGQGPQFIFQYYEKEERGRGNFPDRFSARQFPNYSSELNVNALLLGDSALYLCASSFRDRESEKLFFGSGTQLSVL.

This chain uses TRBV15 with TRBJ2-3; 7 bases match TRBD2. The CDR3 length is 13 residues. The ends lost 1 base at V and 6 bases at J; junction bases unmatched: 1. Germline V CDR1 and CDR2: LNHNV, YYDKDF (reference sequence). CDR3 region: CATSRVAGDTQYF. CDR3 DNA: TGTGCCACCAGCAGAGTAGCGGGTGATACGCAGTATTTT. Full variable domain (missing parts from reference TRBV15 and TRBJ2-3): DAMVIQNPRYQVTQFGKPVTLSCSQTLNHNVMYWYQQKSSQAPKLLFHYYDKDFNNEADTPDNFQSRRPNTSFCFLDIRSPGLGDTAMYLCATSRVAGDTQYFGPGTRLTVL.

The chain joins TRBV7-2 to TRBJ1-1; D not resolved. In germline, CDR1 is SGHTA, CDR2 FQGNSA. V lost 7 bases and J 4 bases, leaving 13 bases between the germline ends. This CDR3 region has 13 residues. For the CDR3, the DNA is TGTGCCAGCACCGCTTATTCTGGCACTGAAGCTTTCTTT. This translates into CASTAYSGTEAFF.

This clonotype was detected many times. The chain recombines TRBV7-9 with TRBJ2-7; D is possibly TRBD2 (5 bases). V lost 4 bases to trimming and J lost 7 bases, with 11 bases between them. CDR3 length: 12 residues. CDR1 and CDR2 (germline): SEHNR, FQNEAQ (reference sequence). CDR3 protein: CASSYAGKEQYF. CDR3 DNA sequence: TGTGCCAGCAGCTACGCGGGCAAGGAGCAGTACTTC.

The chain employs TRBV20-1 and TRBJ1-5, with TRBD1 identical over 10 bases. This CDR3 has 15 residues. Germline trimming cut 2 bases from V and 6 bases from J; bases unmatched to any gene: 7. Germline assignment: CDR1 DFQATT and CDR2 SNEGSKA (reference sequence). CDR3 sequence reads: CSARRGQGIGQPQHF. CDR3 DNA: TGCAGTGCTAGAAGGGGACAGGGGATCGGTCAGCCCCAGCATTTT.

This rearrangement joins TRBV7-3 to TRBJ2-1; maybe TRBD1 (6 bases). V shed 6 bases and J shed 9 bases, with 12 bases lying between them. Germline CDR1 is SGHTA and CDR2 is FQGTGA. The CDR3 is 12 amino acids. This CDR3 is CASSEQGFEQFF. For the CDR3, the DNA is TGTGCCAGCAGTGAACAGGGTTTTGAGCAGTTCTTC.

This clonotype was seen more than once but under ten times. The gene calls are TRBV10-1 and TRBJ2-1; D uncertain. V was trimmed by 2 bases and J by 11 bases, leaving 13 bases between them. Per germline, CDR1 WNHNN and CDR2 SYGVQD (reference sequence). The CDR3 is made up of 13 amino acids. CDR3 loop: CASSEGSRAQQFF. The DNA for the CDR3 is TGCGCCAGCAGTGAGGGAAGTCGGGCCCAGCAGTTCTTC.

The chain carries TRBV2 and TRBJ1-2; TRBD1 might be the D (6 bases). V was shortened by 2 bases and J by 2 bases, with 6 bases between the two germline ends. The CDR3 extends over 13 amino acids. Germline CDR1 SNHLY, CDR2 FYNNEI. The CDR3 reads CASSEQGNYGYTF. The CDR3 DNA is TGTGCCAGCAGTGAACAGGGGAACTATGGCTACACCTTC.

The chain couples TRBV19 to TRBJ1-5, with no clear D. The CDR3 extends over 15 amino acids. The V end lost 3 bases, the J end lost 6 bases, and 15 bases lay between the germline ends. Germline CDR1 is LNHDA and CDR2 is SQIVND (reference sequence). CDR3 protein: CASSMVFGGFQPQHF. The CDR3 DNA reads TGTGCCAGTAGTATGGTGTTCGGTGGGTTTCAGCCCCAGCATTTT.

This clonotype is a singleton in its sample. One end of the junction does not line up with germline, which may come from a read error. V usage is TRBV2 and J usage is TRBJ1-1, with D uncertain. Germline CDR1 and CDR2: SNHLY and FYNNEI. The CDR3 runs to 12 residues. This CDR3 reads CASHASHAEAFF. CDR3 coding DNA: TGCGCCAGTCATGCATCGCACGCTGAAGCTTTCTTT.

The sample holds many counts of this clonotype. V and J are TRBV7-6 and TRBJ2-5; D gene unclear. Germline CDR1 and CDR2: SGHVS and FNYEAQ. V lost 3 bases and J 0 bases, leaving 5 bases between the germline ends. The CDR3 totals 13 residues. CDR3 sequence reads: CASSFQYQETQYF. In nucleotides, the CDR3 is TGTGCCAGCAGCTTCCAGTACCAAGAGACCCAGTACTTC.

The rearrangement uses TRBV19 and TRBJ2-2; D not certain. Looked up from germline, CDR1 is LNHDA and CDR2 is SQIVND (reference sequence). V gave up 9 bases and J gave up 3 bases, with 8 bases separating them. There are 12 residues in the CDR3. The CDR3 sequence is CASLRDTGELFF. The CDR3 DNA reads as TGTGCCAGCCTTAGGGACACCGGGGAGCTGTTTTTT.

The chain uses TRBV19 and TRBJ2-5; 8 bases agree with TRBD1. With 0 bases clipped from V and 5 bases from J, the junction kept 11 bases outside the gene matches. The CDR3 loop spans 17 amino acids. Germline V gene sequence: CDR1 LNHDA, CDR2 SQIVND (reference sequence). CDR3 sequence: CASSIDLWGRGLETQYF. The CDR3 region has the DNA TGTGCCAGTAGTATAGATCTATGGGGCAGGGGGCTTGAGACCCAGTACTTC.

The chain links TRBV6-5 to TRBJ2-7, with TRBD2 matching 10 bases. The CDR3 totals 16 residues. CDR1 is MNHEY and CDR2 is SVGAGI in the germline V gene. Germline trimming cut 0 bases from V and 2 bases from J; bases unmatched to any gene: 4. The DNA for the CDR3 is TGTGCCAGCAGTTACTCTCTAGCGGGGGTGACCTACGAGCAGTACTTC. It codes for CASSYSLAGVTYEQYF.